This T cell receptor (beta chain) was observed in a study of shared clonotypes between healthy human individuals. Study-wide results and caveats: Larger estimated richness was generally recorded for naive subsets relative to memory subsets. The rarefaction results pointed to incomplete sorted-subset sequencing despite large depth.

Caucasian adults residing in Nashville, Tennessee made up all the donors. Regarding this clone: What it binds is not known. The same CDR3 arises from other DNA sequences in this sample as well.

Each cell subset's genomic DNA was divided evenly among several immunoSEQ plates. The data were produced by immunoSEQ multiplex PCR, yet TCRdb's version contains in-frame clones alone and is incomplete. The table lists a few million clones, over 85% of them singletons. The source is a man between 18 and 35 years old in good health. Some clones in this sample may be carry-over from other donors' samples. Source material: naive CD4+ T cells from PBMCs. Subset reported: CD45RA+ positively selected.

The CDR3 region has the DNA TGCGCCAGCAGCTTGGATGGCGGGAGAGAGACCCAGTACTTC. As protein: CASSLDGGRETQYF. The rearrangement links TRBV5-1 to TRBJ2-5, with TRBD2 matching over 7 bases. V was clipped by 0 bases and J by 4 bases; unmatched bases: 3. The CDR3 extends over 14 amino acids. Germline CDR1 reads SGHRS; CDR2 reads YFSETQ.